These 16 T cell receptor beta chains share one sample of origin, sequenced in a study of shared clonotypes between healthy human individuals. TCRdb keeps only in-frame clones here, not all; method: immunoSEQ multiplex PCR. The sample gives fewer than 800,000 clones, approximately 90% of which show up once; approximately 25% is in the top ten. CD8 cells classed as naive were CD45RO-negative and positively selected for CCR7, excluding terminally differentiated effector memory CD45RA+ cells. Sequenced: naive CD8+ T cells sorted from blood. All receptors derive from a man aged 25 to 40 in good health.

This rearrangement joins TRBV2 to TRBJ2-7; D possibly corresponds to TRBD2 (5 bases). Trimming left V 6 bases short and J 4 bases short, with 16 bases between. CDR1 is SNHLY, CDR2 FYNNEI, per germline. The CDR3 has 14 amino acids. The CDR3 DNA is TGTGCCAGCAGCGCCGAAGCGGTTGCATACGAGCAGTACTTC. Protein product: CASSAEAVAYEQYF.

The chain employs TRBV10-3 and TRBJ2-3; possibly TRBD1 for D (6 bases). The CDR3 spans 15 residues. V dropped 5 bases and J dropped 0 bases, with 12 bases sitting between them. Germline V gene data show CDR1 as ENHRY and CDR2 as SYGVKD. CDR3 protein: CAISPGHLSTDTQYF. In nucleotides, the CDR3 is TGTGCCATCAGTCCGGGACATCTTAGCACAGATACGCAGTATTTT.

The chain couples TRBV11-2 to TRBJ2-5, with a tentative D call TRBD1 (6 bases). V was clipped by 5 bases and J by 2 bases, with 15 bases between them. The germline V gene has CDR1 SGHAT and CDR2 FQNNGV. The CDR3 sequence is 15 residues long. The CDR3 DNA follows: TGTGCCAGCAGCGGGCTAAGGACAGAACAAGAGACCCAGTACTTC. Its translation: CASSGLRTEQETQYF.

The chain combines TRBV2 with TRBJ1-5; TRBD1 might be the D (5 bases). The CDR3 spans 19 residues. Germline V gene lookup returns CDR1 SNHLY and CDR2 FYNNEI. Trimming took 0 bases from V and 1 from J, leaving 19 bases between them. CDR3 residues: CASSEASLGTGASNQPQHF. CDR3 DNA sequence: TGTGCCAGCAGTGAAGCATCCCTCGGGACGGGAGCAAGCAATCAGCCCCAGCATTTT.

This clone was recorded only once. The same CDR3 also results from other DNA sequences found in this sample. This chain connects TRBV4-1 to TRBJ2-7; 7 nucleotides match TRBD1. The V segment lost 2 bases and the J segment 2 bases; nucleotides outside the gene matches: 3. CDR3 length: 14 amino acids. Germline V gene data show CDR1 as MGHRA and CDR2 as YSYEKL. For the CDR3, the DNA is TGCGCCAGCAGCCAACGCCAGGGGGCCTACGAGCAGTACTTC. It translates to CASSQRQGAYEQYF.

The chain recombines TRBV19 with TRBJ2-1; 9 nucleotides match TRBD2. Germline V gives CDR1 LNHDA, CDR2 SQIVND (reference sequence). This CDR3 spans 19 amino acids. V was clipped by 5 bases and J by 8 bases; unmatched bases: 22. CDR3 bases: TGTGCCAGTAGTCAACCTCCGACTATTTGGACTAGCGTAAGGGATGAGCAGTTCTTC. Residues: CASSQPPTIWTSVRDEQFF.

The gene calls are TRBV7-9 and TRBJ2-7, with 7 nucleotides matching TRBD2. Trimming took 5 bases from V and 4 from J; bases not matched to a gene: 11. Germline V CDR1 and CDR2: SEHNR, FQNEAQ (reference sequence). CDR3 size: 15 residues. The CDR3: CASSPGTTLGYEQYF. In nucleotides, the CDR3 is TGTGCCAGCAGCCCCGGGACTACTCTTGGGTACGAGCAGTACTTC.

Comment on this clone: The junction shows a germline mismatch at one end, possibly a read error. This chain uses TRBV7-7 with TRBJ2-5, with a weak D call TRBD1 (6 bases). There are 14 residues in the CDR3. The germline V gene encodes CDR1 SSHAT and CDR2 FNYEAQ (reference sequence). The CDR3 DNA follows: TGTGCTAGCAGCCCGGACAGAAACCAAGAGACCCAGTACTTC. It yields the protein CASSPDRNQETQYF.

V is TRBV5-1 and J is TRBJ1-1; TRBD1 matches at 9 bases. Germline CDR1 and CDR2: SGHRS and YFSETQ. With V trimmed by 4 bases and J by 5 bases, 6 bases remained unmatched. This CDR3 comprises 14 residues. The CDR3 DNA reads as TGCGCCAGCAGCCCCCAGGACAGGGGTACTGAAGCTTTCTTT. Amino acid sequence: CASSPQDRGTEAFF.

The rearrangement uses TRBV30 and TRBJ2-5, with 8 bases aligning to TRBD2. The CDR3 contains 15 residues. The V gene end was trimmed by 1 base and the J gene end by 1 base; junction bases not matched to a gene: 5. CDR1 and CDR2 from the germline V gene are GTSNPN and SVGIG (reference sequence). As DNA, the CDR3 is TGTGCCTGGAGTGGGAGCGGGAGACTCCAAGAGACCCAGTACTTC. Residues: CAWSGSGRLQETQYF.

V usage is TRBV6-6 and J usage is TRBJ1-1; D not certain. V was pared by 5 bases and J by 1 base, with 8 bases between. The CDR3 consists of 13 residues. In germline, CDR1 is MNHNY, CDR2 SVGAGI (reference sequence). The CDR3 region has the DNA TGTGCCAGCAGTCCCGTATCGAACACTGAAGCTTTCTTT. Its protein is CASSPVSNTEAFF.

The rearrangement links TRBV29-1 to TRBJ2-3, with 9 bases aligning to TRBD1. Germline V CDR1 and CDR2: SQVTM, ANQGSEA. This CDR3 is 15 amino acids long. V lost 1 base, J lost 4 bases, and 6 bases stayed unmatched. The CDR3 is CSVEGGDRVADTQYF. Here the CDR3 DNA reads TGCAGCGTTGAAGGCGGGGACAGGGTGGCAGATACGCAGTATTTT.

V usage is TRBV11-3 and J usage is TRBJ2-5, with D uncertain. The germline V gene has CDR1 SGHNT and CDR2 YENEEA. This CDR3 spans 13 amino acids. V was shortened by 5 bases and J by 2 bases, with 9 bases between the two germline ends. The CDR3 DNA sequence: TGTGCCAGCAGCCCCCCCAATCAAGAGACCCAGTACTTC. Its translation: CASSPPNQETQYF.

The rearrangement uses TRBV4-2 and TRBJ2-4; 13 bases line up with TRBD2. J gave up 5 bases and V 1 base, and 5 bases lay outside the gene matches. CDR3 length equals 17 residues. Germline loops: CDR1 LGHNA, CDR2 YNFKEQ. CDR3 region: CASSQGTSGSSQNIQYF. The CDR3 DNA follows: TGTGCCAGCAGCCAAGGGACTAGCGGGAGTTCTCAAAACATTCAGTACTTC.

The V and J genes are TRBV7-9 and TRBJ2-1; TRBD2 agrees at 8 bases. Germline-derived CDR1 and CDR2 are SEHNR and FQNEAQ (reference sequence). V lost 5 bases and J lost 3; bases outside the gene matches: 6. This CDR3 is built from 15 residues. The CDR3 is CASSAPGGNYNEQFF. CDR3 sequence (DNA): TGTGCCAGCAGCGCACCGGGAGGGAACTACAATGAGCAGTTCTTC. Supplemented by reference TRBV7-9 and TRBJ2-1, the full variable domain reads DTGVSQNPRHKITKRGQNVTFRCDPISEHNRLYWYRQTLGQGPEFLTYFQNEAQLEKSRLLSDRFSAERPKGSFSTLEIQRTEQGDSAMYLCASSAPGGNYNEQFFGPGTRLTVL.

The chain carries TRBV7-9 and TRBJ2-7; D not certain. Trimming stripped 1 base from V and 0 bases from J, with 16 bases between. This CDR3 has 17 residues. From germline, CDR1 is SEHNR and CDR2 FQNEAQ (reference sequence). The CDR3 reads CASSLVGGQTNSYEQYF. CDR3 sequence (DNA): TGTGCCAGCAGCTTAGTTGGTGGTCAGACCAACTCCTACGAGCAGTACTTC.